A single sample is the source of the 2 T cell receptor beta chains below, sequenced in a study of control samples from healthy donors and cancer patients. Data came from immunoSEQ multiplex PCR; TCRdb stores just in-frame clones and leaves some out. This table has about 150,000 clones, roughly 94% appearing once. Sequenced sample: PBMCs. The receptors here all came from a man in his sixties with colorectal cancer.

The chain recombines TRBV21-1 with TRBJ1-4; TRBD1 reflects the table's D call only, with no check against the DNA. TRBV21-1 is given as a pseudogene. There are 17 residues in the CDR3. CDR3 sequence reads: CASLPAGTGSINEKLFF. CDR3 DNA sequence: TGTGCCAGCCTTCCAGCCGGGACAGGTTCTATCAATGAAAAACTGTTTTTT.

V and J are TRBV6-2 or TRBV6-3 and TRBJ2-1; 9 bases align to TRBD2. V lost 2 bases and J lost 4; bases outside the gene matches: 6. The CDR3 runs 16 residues. CDR1 and CDR2 (germline): MNHEY, SVGEGT. The CDR3 nucleotides read TGTGCCAGCAGTTACGCTGGACTAGCGTCATACAATGAGCAGTTCTTC. Translation gives CASSYAGLASYNEQFF.